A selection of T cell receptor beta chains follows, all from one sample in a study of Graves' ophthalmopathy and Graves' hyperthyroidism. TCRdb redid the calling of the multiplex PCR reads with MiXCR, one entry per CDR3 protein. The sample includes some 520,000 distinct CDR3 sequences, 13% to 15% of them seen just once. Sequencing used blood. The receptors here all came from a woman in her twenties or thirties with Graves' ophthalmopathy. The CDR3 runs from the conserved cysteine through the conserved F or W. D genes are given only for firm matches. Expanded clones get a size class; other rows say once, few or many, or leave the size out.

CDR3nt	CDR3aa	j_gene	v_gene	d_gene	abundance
TGCAGCGTCATTCCCTTGGTGAACACTGAAGCTTTCTTT	CSVIPLVNTEAFF	TRBJ1-1	TRBV29-1	.	many
TGTGCCAGCAGAACTTACCCAGATACGCAGTATTTT	CASRTYPDTQYF	TRBJ2-3	TRBV12-3/TRBV12-4	.	.
TGTGCCAGCAGCCCGCCCGGGACTTTCTGGGAGCAGTACTTC	CASSPPGTFWEQYF	TRBJ2-7	TRBV7-9	.	many
TGTGCCAGCAGCCCGCCGCTTCCGGGACTAGCGGGAGTGTCGGGAGAGACCCAGTACTTC	CASSPPLPGLAGVSGETQYF	TRBJ2-5	TRBV9	TRBD2	many
TGTGCCAGCAGTTACGAACGGACTAATCAGCCCCAGCATTTT	CASSYERTNQPQHF	TRBJ1-5	TRBV6-5	.	many
TGTGCCAGCAGTTTAGCGGCTAGCGGGACCTACGAGCAGTACTTC	CASSLAASGTYEQYF	TRBJ2-7	TRBV12-3/TRBV12-4	TRBD2	many
TGTGCCTGGAGTGTAAGGGACAGGGGCCAAGAGACCAAGTACTTC	CAWSVRDRGQETKYF	TRBJ2-5	TRBV30	TRBD1	.
TGTGCCATCAAGACTAGCGACCAAGAGACCCAGTACTTC	CAIKTSDQETQYF	TRBJ2-5	TRBV10-3	TRBD2	many
TGTGCCAGCAGTTTATGGACAGCCCAAGAGACCCAGTACTTC	CASSLWTAQETQYF	TRBJ2-5	TRBV12-3/TRBV12-4	.	many
TGTGCCCTCTCGGATCGCGGCTGGGGTGGGGACGAGCAGTACTTC	CALSDRGWGGDEQYF	TRBJ2-7	TRBV7-3	.	few
TGTGCCAGTAGATCTATTGGGGCCTCTGGAAACACCATATATTTT	CASRSIGASGNTIYF	TRBJ1-3	TRBV19	.	many
TGCGCCAGCAGAGCTAGCGGGCAAGAGACCCAGTACTTC	CASRASGQETQYF	TRBJ2-5	TRBV5-1	TRBD2	many
TGTGCCAGCAGTGAGGGTGGGACTCCGGGCCAGCCCCAGCATTTT	CASSEGGTPGQPQHF	TRBJ1-5	TRBV6-1	.	many
TGTGCCAGCAGAAACGGCCCCGGGGTAGAAGCTTTCTTT	CASRNGPGVEAFF	TRBJ1-1	TRBV9	.	many
TGTGCCAGCAGTGCCACCGGGACAGGGGGTACCTACGAGCAGTACTTC	CASSATGTGGTYEQYF	TRBJ2-7	TRBV2	TRBD1	.
TGTGCCAGCAGTTTATCGGACGCTAGCAATCAGCCCCAGCATTTT	CASSLSDASNQPQHF	TRBJ1-5	TRBV27	.	.
TGTGCCAGCAGCTTAGGAGGTAATAGCAATCAGCCCCAGCATTTT	CASSLGGNSNQPQHF	TRBJ1-5	TRBV11-2	.	many
TGTGCCAGCAGCTTACTCGGTATCTTGAACACTGAAGCTTTCTTT	CASSLLGILNTEAFF	TRBJ1-1	TRBV7-3	.	many
TGTGCCAGCAGTTTATACGGGACAGGTCGCTATGGCTACACCTTC	CASSLYGTGRYGYTF	TRBJ1-2	TRBV28	TRBD1	many
TGCGCCAGCAGCCAACAAGCGGGTAATTATAATTCACCCCTCCACTTT	CASSQQAGNYNSPLHF	TRBJ1-6	TRBV4-1	.	.
TGTGCCAGCAGCTTAGTCCGGGGGCTTAATCAGCCCCAGCATTTT	CASSLVRGLNQPQHF	TRBJ1-5	TRBV7-2	.	many
TGTGCCAGCAGCCAAGGACAGGGGTTCAACGAGCAGTACTTC	CASSQGQGFNEQYF	TRBJ2-7	TRBV3-1	TRBD1	many
TGTGCCAGCAGTGAAGTGGGGGCAGGGATCGAGCAGTACTTC	CASSEVGAGIEQYF	TRBJ2-7	TRBV2	.	.
TGTGCCAGCAGGTCGACAGGGACCTATGGCTACACCTTC	CASRSTGTYGYTF	TRBJ1-2	TRBV12-3/TRBV12-4	TRBD1	many
TGTGCCACCAGCAGAGATCTGTTGCCGACAGGACGTGATGGCTACACCTTC	CATSRDLLPTGRDGYTF	TRBJ1-2	TRBV15	.	many
TGCAGTGCTAGACATGACAGGGAGTGGGAAGCTTTCTTT	CSARHDREWEAFF	TRBJ1-1	TRBV20-1	TRBD1	.
TGTGCCAGTACCCGCGGCCTACTAAGCTCTGGAAACACCATATATTTT	CASTRGLLSSGNTIYF	TRBJ1-3	TRBV19	.	many
TGTGCCAGCAGCCTAGGGACACACAAGGGCTACACCTTC	CASSLGTHKGYTF	TRBJ1-2	TRBV12-3/TRBV12-4	.	many